This T cell receptor (beta chain) derives from a study of T cells in Graves' hyperthyroidism and ophthalmopathy. The CDR3 covers 11 residues. V was clipped by 1 base and J by 8 bases, with 5 bases between them. Germline V lookup: CDR1 SGHTA, CDR2 FQGNSA. This clonotype was observed many times. Using RNA transcripts as the source, TCR beta CDR3 regions were amplified. First-round RT-PCR with HTBI primers amplified the TCR CDR3 region. TCRdb used MiXCR to reprocess the multiplex PCR reads, holding one entry per CDR3 protein. The sample consists of a few hundred thousand distinct CDR3 sequences, around 46% of them appearing once.

Sequences were obtained from peripheral blood or thyroid tissue (not recorded which). The chain has TRBV7-2 and TRBJ1-2; D is unresolved. This TCR derives from a woman under 30 with Graves' hyperthyroidism. CDR3 DNA: TGTGCCAGCAGCTTAGTTTCCGGCTACACCTTC. This codes for CASSLVSGYTF.